Listed below are T cell receptor beta chains from one sample, sequenced in a study. TCRdb reprocessed the 5' RACE reads via MiXCR and lists one record per CDR3 protein. This table holds about 46,000 distinct CDR3 sequences, 25% to 35% found once. The sample was naive CD4+ T cells sorted from blood. Receptor source: a female donor with breast cancer. CDR3s include the opening cysteine and the closing phenylalanine or tryptophan. D genes are given only for firm matches. Expanded clones get a size class; other rows say once, few or many, or leave the size out.

clone_size: medium-sized; j_call: TRBJ2-1; d_call: TRBD2; v_call: TRBV6-2/TRBV6-3; cdr3_aa: CASSYSILGLAVHYRNEQFF; cdr3_nt: TGTGCCAGCAGTTACTCGATTCTGGGACTAGCGGTTCATTATCGGAATGAGCAGTTCTTC
clone_size: many; j_call: TRBJ2-1; d_call: TRBD1; v_call: TRBV20-1; cdr3_aa: CSAGQDLSYNEQFF; cdr3_nt: TGCAGTGCTGGACAGGACCTCTCCTACAATGAGCAGTTCTTC
clone_size: few; j_call: TRBJ2-1; d_call: TRBD2; v_call: TRBV20-1; cdr3_aa: CSAPWTSGGNEQFF; cdr3_nt: TGCAGTGCACCCTGGACTAGCGGAGGGAATGAGCAGTTCTTC
clone_size: -; j_call: TRBJ1-2; d_call: TRBD1; v_call: TRBV5-4; cdr3_aa: CASSPGGQGAGYGYTF; cdr3_nt: TGTGCCAGCAGCCCGGGGGGACAGGGGGCGGGCTATGGCTACACCTTC
clone_size: many; j_call: TRBJ2-5; d_call: -; v_call: TRBV29-1; cdr3_aa: CSVGGGEYQETQYF; cdr3_nt: TGCAGCGTGGGGGGGGGCGAGTACCAAGAGACCCAGTACTTC
clone_size: -; j_call: TRBJ1-2; d_call: TRBD1; v_call: TRBV6-5; cdr3_aa: CASSSSDRQGAGGYTF; cdr3_nt: TGTGCCAGCAGTTCTTCAGACCGACAGGGGGCGGGGGGCTACACCTTC
clone_size: few; j_call: TRBJ2-4; d_call: -; v_call: TRBV25-1; cdr3_aa: CASSDPGGKNIQYF; cdr3_nt: TGTGCCAGCAGTGACCCTGGGGGCAAAAACATTCAGTACTTC
clone_size: few; j_call: TRBJ2-7; d_call: -; v_call: TRBV5-1; cdr3_aa: CASSSITAGLWDSYEQYF; cdr3_nt: TGCGCCAGCAGCTCCATTACTGCCGGTCTGTGGGACTCCTACGAGCAGTACTTC
clone_size: -; j_call: TRBJ2-3; d_call: -; v_call: TRBV9; cdr3_aa: CASSIIGTATDTQYF; cdr3_nt: TGTGCCAGCAGCATTATCGGGACTGCCACAGATACGCAGTATTTT
clone_size: -; j_call: TRBJ2-1; d_call: -; v_call: TRBV10-1; cdr3_aa: CASSPEGRSREQFF; cdr3_nt: TGCGCCAGCAGTCCGGAGGGAAGGTCACGAGAGCAGTTCTTC
clone_size: once; j_call: TRBJ2-5; d_call: TRBD1; v_call: TRBV5-1; cdr3_aa: CASSLGQGKQETQYF; cdr3_nt: TGCGCCAGCAGCTTGGGACAGGGGAAACAAGAGACCCAGTACTTC
clone_size: -; j_call: TRBJ2-7; d_call: -; v_call: TRBV7-2; cdr3_aa: CASSPVQGHLYEQYF; cdr3_nt: TGTGCCAGCAGCCCCGTGCAAGGACACCTCTACGAGCAGTACTTC
clone_size: -; j_call: TRBJ1-6; d_call: -; v_call: TRBV7-2; cdr3_aa: CASSLTTYNSPLHF; cdr3_nt: TGTGCCAGCAGCTTAACCACTTATAATTCACCCCTCCACTTT
clone_size: -; j_call: TRBJ1-6; d_call: -; v_call: TRBV7-2; cdr3_aa: CASSLEAAWGSPLHF; cdr3_nt: TGTGCCAGCAGCTTAGAGGCGGCCTGGGGTTCACCCCTCCACTTT
clone_size: -; j_call: TRBJ2-7; d_call: TRBD2; v_call: TRBV5-5; cdr3_aa: CASSPIGSGSVYEQYF; cdr3_nt: TGTGCCAGCAGCCCGATTGGGAGCGGGAGCGTGTACGAGCAGTACTTC